The 5 T cell receptor beta chains presented below share a single source sample, sequenced in a study of T cells after posttransplantation cyclophosphamide. Generated by immunoSEQ multiplex PCR, the TCRdb table keeps only in-frame clones and is missing some. The sample includes 51,000 or so clones, approximately 94% seen only once; the top ten take around 2.8%. Material for sequencing was PBMCs. These receptors came from a woman aged 25 to 39 in good health and a related stem cell transplant donor.

The chain is built from TRBV5-6 and TRBJ1-1; 7 bases fit TRBD1. The J segment lost 1 base and the V segment lost 7 bases, leaving 7 bases of the junction unmatched. Germline CDR1 reads SGHDT; CDR2 reads YYEEEE. The CDR3 is 14 residues long. In DNA form, the CDR3 reads TGTGCCAGCGATCCGGGACAGAGGAACACTGAAGCTTTCTTT. This encodes CASDPGQRNTEAFF.

The chain couples TRBV7-2 to TRBJ1-1, with D tentatively TRBD1 (6 bases). This CDR3 has 15 residues. From germline, CDR1 is SGHTA and CDR2 FQGNSA. V was cut by 2 bases and J by 4 bases, with 14 bases left in between. CDR3 region: CASSLWPGASTEAFF. For the CDR3, the DNA is TGTGCCAGCAGCTTATGGCCAGGGGCTAGCACTGAAGCTTTCTTT.

In regard to this clone: At one end, the junction sequence differs from germline, possibly due to a read error. The chain uses TRBV19 and TRBJ1-6; D might be TRBD1 (5 bases). The CDR3 loop spans 16 amino acids. Germline CDR1 and CDR2: LNHDA and SQIVND (reference sequence). The DNA of the CDR3 is TGTGCCAGTAGTGTAGACAGCCGAGGGTATAATTCACCCCTCCACTTT. This gives the protein CASSVDSRGYNSPLHF.

The chain uses TRBV30 and TRBJ1-6, with D perhaps TRBD1 (6 bases). This CDR3 is 18 amino acids long. Trimming removed 1 base from V and 7 bases from J, with 23 bases in between. Germline loops: CDR1 GTSNPN, CDR2 SVGIG (reference sequence). DNA of the CDR3: TGTGCCTGGAGTGCTAATTTCCCACGAACAGGGATGAATTCACCCCTCCACTTT. As protein: CAWSANFPRTGMNSPLHF.

This rearrangement joins TRBV5-8 to TRBJ1-6; 9 positions match TRBD1. This CDR3 contains 14 residues. The V and J ends lost 4 bases and 7 bases, in that order; junction bases with no gene match: 3. CDR1 is SGHTS and CDR2 is YDEGEE in the germline V gene. CDR3 coding DNA: TGTGCCAGCAGCCCCGGACAGGGGAATTCACCCCTCCACTTT. This encodes CASSPGQGNSPLHF.